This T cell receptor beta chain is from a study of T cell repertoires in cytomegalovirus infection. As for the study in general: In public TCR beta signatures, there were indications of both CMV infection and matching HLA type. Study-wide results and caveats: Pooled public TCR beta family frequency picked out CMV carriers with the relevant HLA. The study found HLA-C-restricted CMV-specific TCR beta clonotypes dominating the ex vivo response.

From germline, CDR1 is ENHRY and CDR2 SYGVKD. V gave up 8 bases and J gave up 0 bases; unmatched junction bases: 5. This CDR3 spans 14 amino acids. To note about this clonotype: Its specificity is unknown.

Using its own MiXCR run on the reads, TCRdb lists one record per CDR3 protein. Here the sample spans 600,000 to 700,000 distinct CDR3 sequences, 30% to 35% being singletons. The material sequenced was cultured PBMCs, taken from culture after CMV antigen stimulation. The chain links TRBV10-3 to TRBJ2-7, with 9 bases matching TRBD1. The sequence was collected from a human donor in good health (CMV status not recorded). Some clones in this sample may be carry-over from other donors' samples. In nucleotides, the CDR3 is TGTGCCATCCTCCGGGACAGGGACTCCTACGAGCAGTACTTC. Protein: CAILRDRDSYEQYF.